This T cell receptor (beta chain) derives from a study of cytomegalovirus exposure and HLA in healthy donors. General study results and limits: Reportedly, diagnosis of cytomegalovirus status by the classifier showed high specificity and sensitivity. According to a later analysis, donors in an Asian-associated ancestry cluster reportedly had fewer N-insertions than the approximately 730-donor mean. TCR beta V segments were, for the most part, productive about 87% or about 30% of the time in an earlier analysis.

On this clone: The target antigen is unknown.

V lost 4 bases and J lost 0, with 14 bases in between. CDR3 length: 15 amino acids. Germline V gene sequence: CDR1 SGHDT, CDR2 YYEEEE. The study ran its PCR with 60 Vbeta and 13 Jbeta primers. The protocol was immunoSEQ multiplex PCR, while the TCRdb copy is restricted to in-frame clones and leaves out a portion. This table has some 140,000 clones, more than 75% appearing once. The receptor's source is a man aged 25-40 years in good health and CMV-seropositive. The sample consisted of PBMCs. The gene calls are TRBV5-6 and TRBJ2-7, with no clear D. CDR3 region: CASSPTPGYSYEQYF. CDR3 DNA sequence: TGTGCCAGCAGCCCCACCCCCGGGTACTCCTACGAGCAGTACTTC.